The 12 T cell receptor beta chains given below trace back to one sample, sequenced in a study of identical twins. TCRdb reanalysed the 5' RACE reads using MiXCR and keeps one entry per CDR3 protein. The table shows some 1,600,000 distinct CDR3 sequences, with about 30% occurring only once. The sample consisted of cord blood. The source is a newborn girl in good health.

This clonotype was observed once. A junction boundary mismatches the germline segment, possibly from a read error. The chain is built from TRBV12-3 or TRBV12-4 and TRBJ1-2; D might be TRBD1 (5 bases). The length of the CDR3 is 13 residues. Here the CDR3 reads CANSQGIIDGYTF. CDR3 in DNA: TGTGCCAACAGTCAGGGAATTATCGATGGCTACACCTTC.

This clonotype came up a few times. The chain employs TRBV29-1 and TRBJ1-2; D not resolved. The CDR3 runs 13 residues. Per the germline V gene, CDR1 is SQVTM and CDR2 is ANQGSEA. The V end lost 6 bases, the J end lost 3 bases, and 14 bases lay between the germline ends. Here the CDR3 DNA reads TGCAGCGTGGCCGGGCAGGAGGACTATGGCTACACCTTC. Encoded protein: CSVAGQEDYGYTF.

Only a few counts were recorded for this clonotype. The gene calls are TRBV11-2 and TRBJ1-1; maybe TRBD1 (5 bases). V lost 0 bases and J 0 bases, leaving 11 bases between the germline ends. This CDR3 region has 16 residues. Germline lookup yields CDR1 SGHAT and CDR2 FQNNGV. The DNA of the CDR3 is TGTGCCAGCAGCTTAGAAGTGGGGGGGATGAACACTGAAGCTTTCTTT. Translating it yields CASSLEVGGMNTEAFF.

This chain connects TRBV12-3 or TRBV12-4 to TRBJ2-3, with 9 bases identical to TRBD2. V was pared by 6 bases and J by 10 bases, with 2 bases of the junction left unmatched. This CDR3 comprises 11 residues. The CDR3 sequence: CASSIAGAQYF. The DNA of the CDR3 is TGTGCCAGCAGCATAGCGGGAGCGCAGTATTTT.

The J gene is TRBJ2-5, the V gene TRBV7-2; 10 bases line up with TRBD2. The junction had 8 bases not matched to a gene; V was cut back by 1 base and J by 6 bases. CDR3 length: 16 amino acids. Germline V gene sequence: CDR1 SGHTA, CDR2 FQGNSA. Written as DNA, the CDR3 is TGTGCCAGCAGCTTAGGAGCTAGCGGGAGCCCAAAGACCCAGTACTTC. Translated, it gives CASSLGASGSPKTQYF.

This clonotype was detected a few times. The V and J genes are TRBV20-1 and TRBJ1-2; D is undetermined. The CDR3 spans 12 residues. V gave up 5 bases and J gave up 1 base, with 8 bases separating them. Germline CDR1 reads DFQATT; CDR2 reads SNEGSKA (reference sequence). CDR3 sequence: CSALFVNYGYTF. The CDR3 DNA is TGCAGTGCTCTGTTTGTTAACTATGGCTACACCTTC.

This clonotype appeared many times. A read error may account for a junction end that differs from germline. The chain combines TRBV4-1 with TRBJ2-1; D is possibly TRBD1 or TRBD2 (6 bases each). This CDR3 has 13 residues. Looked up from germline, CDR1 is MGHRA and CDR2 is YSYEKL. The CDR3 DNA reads TGTGCCAGCAGCTTAGGGGGGAGCAATGAGCAGTTCTTC. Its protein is CASSLGGSNEQFF.

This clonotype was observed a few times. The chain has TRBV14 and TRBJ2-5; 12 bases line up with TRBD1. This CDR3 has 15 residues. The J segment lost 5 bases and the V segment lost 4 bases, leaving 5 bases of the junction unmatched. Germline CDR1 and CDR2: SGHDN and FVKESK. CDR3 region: CASSLGTGGAETQYF. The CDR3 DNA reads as TGTGCCAGCAGCCTCGGGACAGGGGGCGCGGAGACCCAGTACTTC.

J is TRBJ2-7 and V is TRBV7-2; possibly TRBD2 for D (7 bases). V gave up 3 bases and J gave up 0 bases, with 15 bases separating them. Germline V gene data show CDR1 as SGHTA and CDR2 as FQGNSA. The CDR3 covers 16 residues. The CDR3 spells CASSLGGGPSSYEQYF. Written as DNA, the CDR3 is TGTGCCAGCAGCTTGGGGGGGGGCCCTAGCTCCTACGAGCAGTACTTC.

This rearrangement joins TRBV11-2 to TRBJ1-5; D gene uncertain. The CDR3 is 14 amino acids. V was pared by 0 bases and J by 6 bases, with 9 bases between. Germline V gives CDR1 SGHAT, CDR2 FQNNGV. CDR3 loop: CASSLERFGQPQHF. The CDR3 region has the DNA TGTGCCAGCAGCTTAGAGAGGTTCGGTCAGCCCCAGCATTTT.

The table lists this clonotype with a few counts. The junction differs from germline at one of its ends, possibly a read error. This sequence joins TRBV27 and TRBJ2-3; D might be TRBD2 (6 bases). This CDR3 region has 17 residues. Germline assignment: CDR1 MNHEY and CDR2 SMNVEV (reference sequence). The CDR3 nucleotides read TGTGCCAGCAGTTGGGGTGAGAGGGAGGACGGCACAGATACTCAGTATTTT. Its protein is CASSWGEREDGTDTQYF.

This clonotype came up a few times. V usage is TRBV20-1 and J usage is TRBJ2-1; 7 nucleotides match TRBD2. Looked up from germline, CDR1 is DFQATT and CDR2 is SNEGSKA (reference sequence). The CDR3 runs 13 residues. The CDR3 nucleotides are TGCAGCGCCCCGGGACTAAAGAAGAATGAGCAGTTCTTC. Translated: CSAPGLKKNEQFF.